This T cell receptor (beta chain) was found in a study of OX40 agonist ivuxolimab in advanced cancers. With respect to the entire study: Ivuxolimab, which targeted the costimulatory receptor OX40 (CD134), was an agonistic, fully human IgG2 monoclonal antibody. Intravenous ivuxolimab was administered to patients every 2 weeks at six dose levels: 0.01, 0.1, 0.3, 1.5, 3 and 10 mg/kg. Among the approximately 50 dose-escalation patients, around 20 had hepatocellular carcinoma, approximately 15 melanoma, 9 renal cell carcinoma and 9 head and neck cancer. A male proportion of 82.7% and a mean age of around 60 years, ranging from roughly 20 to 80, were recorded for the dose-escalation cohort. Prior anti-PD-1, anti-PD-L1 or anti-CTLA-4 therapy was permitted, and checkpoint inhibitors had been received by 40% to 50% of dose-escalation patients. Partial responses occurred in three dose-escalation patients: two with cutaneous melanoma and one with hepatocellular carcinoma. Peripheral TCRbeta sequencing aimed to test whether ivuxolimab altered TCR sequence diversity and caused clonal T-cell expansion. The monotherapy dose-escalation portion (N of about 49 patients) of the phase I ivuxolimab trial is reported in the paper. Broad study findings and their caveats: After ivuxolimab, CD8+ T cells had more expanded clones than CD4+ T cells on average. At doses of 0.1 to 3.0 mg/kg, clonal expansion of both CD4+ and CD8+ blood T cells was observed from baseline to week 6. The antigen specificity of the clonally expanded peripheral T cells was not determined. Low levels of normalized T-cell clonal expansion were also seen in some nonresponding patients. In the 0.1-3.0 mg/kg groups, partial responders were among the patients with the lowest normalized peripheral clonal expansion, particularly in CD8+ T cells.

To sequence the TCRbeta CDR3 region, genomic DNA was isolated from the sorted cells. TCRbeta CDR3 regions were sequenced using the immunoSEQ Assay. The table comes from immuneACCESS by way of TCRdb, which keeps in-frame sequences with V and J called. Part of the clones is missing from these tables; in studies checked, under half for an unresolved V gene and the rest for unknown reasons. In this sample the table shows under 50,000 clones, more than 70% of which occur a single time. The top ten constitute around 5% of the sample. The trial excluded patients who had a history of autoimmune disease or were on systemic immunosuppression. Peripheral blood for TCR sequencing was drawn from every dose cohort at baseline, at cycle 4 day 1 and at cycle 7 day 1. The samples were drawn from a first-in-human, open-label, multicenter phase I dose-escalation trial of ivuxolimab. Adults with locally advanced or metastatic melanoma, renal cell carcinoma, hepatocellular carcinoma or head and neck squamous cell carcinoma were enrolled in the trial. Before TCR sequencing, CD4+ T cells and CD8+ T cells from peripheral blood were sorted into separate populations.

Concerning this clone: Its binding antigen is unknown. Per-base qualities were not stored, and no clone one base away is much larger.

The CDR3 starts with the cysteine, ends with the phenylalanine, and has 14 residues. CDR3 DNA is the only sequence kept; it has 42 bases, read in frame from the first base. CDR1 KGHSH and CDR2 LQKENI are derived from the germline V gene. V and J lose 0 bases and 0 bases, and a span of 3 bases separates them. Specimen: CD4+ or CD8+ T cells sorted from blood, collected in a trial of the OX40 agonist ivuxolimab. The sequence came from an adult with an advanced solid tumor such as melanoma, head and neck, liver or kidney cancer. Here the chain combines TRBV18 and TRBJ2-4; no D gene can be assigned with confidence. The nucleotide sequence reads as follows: TGTGCCAGCTCACCACCGTTAGCCAAAAACATTCAGTACTTC. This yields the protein CASSPPLAKNIQYF.